The next 28 T cell receptor beta chains were all read from a single sample in a study of shared clonotypes between healthy human individuals. Generated by immunoSEQ multiplex PCR, the TCRdb table keeps only in-frame clones and is missing some. The table lists approximately 530,000 clones, 90% to 97% of them singletons. Source material: naive CD4+ T cells sorted from blood. Indicated subset: CD45RA+ positively selected. The receptors were sampled from a woman in her twenties or thirties in good health.

The chain uses TRBV19 and TRBJ1-5; TRBD1 might be the D (5 bases). Germline assignment: CDR1 LNHDA and CDR2 SQIVND (reference sequence). Trimming took off 10 bases at V and 4 bases at J, with 14 bases between the two ends. The CDR3 contains 13 residues. The CDR3 DNA reads TGTGCCACGGGACTCCGTGGGAATCAGCCCCAGCATTTT. Translating gives CATGLRGNQPQHF.

This chain links TRBV18 with TRBJ1-5; 9 bases line up with TRBD1. The CDR3 sequence is 16 residues long. The V gene end was trimmed by 6 bases and the J gene end by 2 bases; junction bases not matched to a gene: 8. CDR1 and CDR2 (germline): KGHSH, LQKENI. CDR3 residues: CASSPDRGRGNQPQHF. CDR3 in DNA: TGTGCCAGCTCTCCGGACAGGGGAAGGGGCAATCAGCCCCAGCATTTT.

The chain combines TRBV6-1 with TRBJ2-1; no reliable D call. The CDR3 is 15 residues long. Trimming left V 4 bases short and J 10 bases short, with 20 bases between. Germline CDR1 and CDR2: MNHNS and SASEGT. In DNA, the CDR3 is TGTGCCAGCAGTGCTCCGGGTTCCCAAAGGTCAGAGCAGTTCTTC. Protein product: CASSAPGSQRSEQFF.

The V call is TRBV28, the J call TRBJ2-3, with D unresolved. V lost 6 bases to trimming and J lost 0 bases, with 10 bases between them. This CDR3 is 14 amino acids long. The germline V gene encodes CDR1 MDHEN and CDR2 SYDVKM. CDR3 residues: CASSSHLSTDTQYF. CDR3 nucleotide sequence: TGTGCCAGCAGCTCCCATTTGAGCACAGATACGCAGTATTTT.

The rearrangement joins TRBV5-4 to TRBJ1-2; D remains ambiguous. From germline, CDR1 is SGHNT and CDR2 YYREEE (reference sequence). Deletions cut 3 bases from V and 0 bases from J, with 3 bases between. CDR3 length: 12 amino acids. The CDR3 here is CASSSPNYGYTF. The CDR3 region has the DNA TGTGCCAGCAGCTCACCTAACTATGGCTACACCTTC. Variable domain in full (rest from reference TRBV5-4 and TRBJ1-2): ETGVTQSPTHLIKTRGQQVTLRCSSQSGHNTVSWYQQALGQGPQFIFQYYREEENGRGNFPPRFSGLQFPNYSSELNVNALELDDSALYLCASSSPNYGYTFGSGTRLTVV.

CDR3 DNA sequence: TGTGCCAGCTCACCACCCGGGGGTGACAATGAGCAGTTCTTC. This sequence encodes CASSPPGGDNEQFF. The chain couples TRBV18 to TRBJ2-1; a possible D gene is TRBD2 (6 bases). In germline, CDR1 is KGHSH, CDR2 LQKENI. V lost 0 bases and J 5 bases, leaving 8 bases between the germline ends. The CDR3 consists of 14 residues. Full variable domain (missing parts from reference TRBV18 and TRBJ2-1): NAGVMQNPRHLVRRRGQEARLRCSPMKGHSHVYWYRQLPEEGLKFMVYLQKENIIDESGMPKERFSAEFPKEGPSILRIQQVVRGDSAAYFCASSPPGGDNEQFFGPGTRLTVL.

The chain combines TRBV11-2 with TRBJ2-5, with 10 nucleotides matching TRBD2. Germline V lookup: CDR1 SGHAT, CDR2 FQNNGV. This CDR3 has 15 residues. Trimming took 5 bases from V and 6 from J; bases not matched to a gene: 9. The CDR3 nucleotides are TGTGCCAGCAGCACAAGCGGGAGGGGTGGGAAGACCCAGTACTTC. Its protein product is CASSTSGRGGKTQYF.

V and J are TRBV5-6 and TRBJ2-1, with TRBD2 as a possible D gene (5 bases). The CDR3 has 16 residues. The V end was cut by 1 base, the J end by 0 bases, with 11 bases between. The germline V gene has CDR1 SGHDT and CDR2 YYEEEE. The CDR3 DNA reads TGTGCCAGCAGCTTGCCTGGGAGAGGCTCCTACAATGAGCAGTTCTTC. It codes for CASSLPGRGSYNEQFF.

The chain recombines TRBV28 with TRBJ1-1; TRBD1 is a possible D gene (6 bases). The germline gives CDR1 MDHEN, CDR2 SYDVKM. V was clipped by 6 bases and J by 6 bases, with 14 bases between them. CDR3 length equals 13 residues. CDR3 nucleotides: TGTGCCAGCAGCCCCGGACAGTGGCCTGAAGCTTTCTTT. Residues: CASSPGQWPEAFF.

This rearrangement joins TRBV19 to TRBJ1-5; TRBD1 is a possible D gene (5 bases). Germline V gene data show CDR1 as LNHDA and CDR2 as SQIVND (reference sequence). CDR3 size: 14 residues. Trimming pared 6 bases from V and 4 bases from J, leaving 13 bases between. The CDR3 sequence: CASSIQGRNQPQHF. In nucleotides, the CDR3 is TGTGCCAGTAGCATTCAGGGTAGGAATCAGCCCCAGCATTTT. The full variable domain, completed using reference TRBV19 and TRBJ1-5, is DGGITQSPKYLFRKEGQNVTLSCEQNLNHDAMYWYRQDPGQGLRLIYYSQIVNDFQKGDIAEGYSVSREKKESFPLTVTSAQKNPTAFYLCASSIQGRNQPQHFGDGTRLSIL.

The chain recombines TRBV18 with TRBJ2-1; D gene unclear. The CDR3 has 13 residues. Germline V gene lookup returns CDR1 KGHSH and CDR2 LQKENI. V lost 6 bases and J lost 2, with 8 bases in between. The DNA of the CDR3 is TGTGCCAGCTCCCGGGCGACCTACAATGAGCAGTTCTTC. It specifies CASSRATYNEQFF.

The CDR3 is CASSETQGTEAFF. For the CDR3, the DNA is TGCGCCAGCAGTGAGACCCAGGGCACTGAAGCTTTCTTT. The chain carries TRBV10-1 and TRBJ1-1, with D maybe TRBD1 (5 bases). The V end lost 2 bases, the J end lost 4 bases, and 8 bases lay between the germline ends. The CDR3 length is 13 residues. The germline V gene has CDR1 WNHNN and CDR2 SYGVQD (reference sequence).

CDR3 amino acids: CASSWRGFGANVLTF. The CDR3 bases are TGTGCCAGCAGCTGGAGGGGTTTCGGGGCCAACGTCCTGACTTTC. This chain connects TRBV5-5 to TRBJ2-6; D may be TRBD2 (6 bases). The CDR3 is 15 residues long. Trimming removed 3 bases at V and 4 bases at J, with 11 bases between. Germline CDR1 SGHKS, CDR2 YYEKEE (reference sequence).

The J gene is TRBJ2-1, the V gene TRBV2; 8 bases agree with TRBD2. The germline CDR1 and CDR2 sequences are SNHLY and FYNNEI. V lost 0 bases to trimming and J lost 9 bases; unmatched junction nucleotides: 19. The CDR3 contains 19 residues. The CDR3 here is CASSEAIGIFERELIEQFF. CDR3 DNA sequence: TGTGCCAGCAGTGAAGCGATAGGGATTTTCGAGCGGGAGCTAATTGAGCAGTTCTTC.

The CDR3 region has the DNA TGTGCCAGCTCAGAAACCGCGAGACAAGAGACCCAGTACTTC. Protein sequence: CASSETARQETQYF. The chain has TRBV28 and TRBJ2-5; D is undetermined. Germline-derived CDR1 and CDR2 are MDHEN and SYDVKM. V was clipped by 8 bases and J by 2 bases, with 15 bases between them. The CDR3 has 14 amino acids.

The gene calls are TRBV6-1 and TRBJ2-1; 7 nucleotides agree with TRBD2. Germline trimming cut 8 bases from V and 9 bases from J; bases unmatched to any gene: 13. Germline V lookup: CDR1 MNHNS, CDR2 SASEGT. The CDR3 loop spans 14 amino acids. CDR3 amino acids: CASPPEKAGCEQFF. In DNA form, the CDR3 reads TGTGCCAGCCCCCCCGAGAAAGCGGGATGTGAGCAGTTCTTC.

This sequence joins TRBV19 and TRBJ2-1; D gene ambiguous. Trimming took off 3 bases at V and 0 bases at J, with 9 bases between the two ends. Germline values: CDR1 LNHDA, CDR2 SQIVND (reference sequence). The CDR3 contains 15 residues. CDR3 sequence reads: CASSISFYSYNEQFF. The CDR3 region has the DNA TGTGCCAGTAGTATTAGTTTTTACTCCTACAATGAGCAGTTCTTC.

The V and J genes are TRBV28 and TRBJ2-1; weak D call: TRBD2 (6 bases). The V gene lost 8 bases and the J gene lost 4 bases, with 15 bases spanning the gap. This CDR3 region has 14 residues. Germline CDR1 is MDHEN and CDR2 is SYDVKM. The CDR3 region is CASRRGRWYNEQFF. Here the CDR3 DNA reads TGTGCCAGCCGTCGGGGGAGGTGGTACAATGAGCAGTTCTTC.

This rearrangement joins TRBV7-6 to TRBJ2-1; possibly TRBD2 for D (6 bases). CDR1 and CDR2 from the germline V gene are SGHVS and FNYEAQ. This CDR3 comprises 15 residues. V was cut by 2 bases and J by 9 bases, with 17 bases left in between. This CDR3 reads CASSLYTGVVSEQFF. In DNA, the CDR3 is TGTGCCAGCAGCTTATATACGGGAGTTGTAAGTGAGCAGTTCTTC.

The chain couples TRBV4-1 to TRBJ2-7, with 11 bases lining up with TRBD1. The trim removed 4 bases at V and 3 bases at J, leaving 5 bases unmatched. Looked up from germline, CDR1 is MGHRA and CDR2 is YSYEKL. CDR3 length equals 15 residues. The CDR3 region is CASSRTGTGGYEQYF. The DNA for the CDR3 is TGCGCCAGCAGCCGAACCGGGACAGGGGGCTACGAGCAGTACTTC.

The J gene is TRBJ1-4, the V gene TRBV14; D is unresolved. Germline V lookup: CDR1 SGHDN, CDR2 FVKESK. V lost 3 bases to trimming and J lost 11 bases, with 16 bases between them. The CDR3 extends over 14 amino acids. CDR3 DNA sequence: TGTGCCAGCAGCCAGCTCTTCCCGGACGGGAAACTGTTTTTT. Translated, it gives CASSQLFPDGKLFF.

CDR3: CASSEYIRNTIYF. The CDR3 DNA follows: TGTGCCAGCAGTGAATACATAAGAAACACCATATATTTT. The V and J genes are TRBV6-1 and TRBJ1-3; no reliable D call. Germline loops: CDR1 MNHNS, CDR2 SASEGT. The V and J ends lost 2 bases and 5 bases respectively, with 7 bases between them. CDR3 size: 13 residues.

The genes are TRBV5-1 and TRBJ2-1; TRBD2 agrees at 12 bases. With 0 bases clipped from V and 9 bases from J, the junction kept 7 bases outside the gene matches. The CDR3 contains 16 residues. Germline loops: CDR1 SGHRS, CDR2 YFSETQ. Here the CDR3 DNA reads TGCGCCAGCAGCTTGGGGACTCTAGCGGGAGGGTTTGAGCAGTTCTTC. This sequence encodes CASSLGTLAGGFEQFF. Based on the CDR3 plus reference TRBV5-1 and TRBJ2-1, the full variable domain is KAGVTQTPRYLIKTRGQQVTLSCSPISGHRSVSWYQQTPGQGLQFLFEYFSETQRNKGNFPGRFSGRQFSNSRSEMNVSTLELGDSALYLCASSLGTLAGGFEQFFGPGTRLTVL.

The DNA for the CDR3 is TGCGCCAGCAGCTTCAGGGGCCTTGGGGAGGCAATGCAGTTCTTC. Its translation is CASSFRGLGEAMQFF. V is TRBV5-1 and J is TRBJ2-1, with D perhaps being TRBD1 or TRBD2 (6 bases each). In germline, CDR1 is SGHRS, CDR2 YFSETQ. This CDR3 comprises 15 residues. V lost 2 bases, J lost 12 bases, and 21 bases lay in between.

This chain uses TRBV20-1 with TRBJ2-7, with D unclear. Germline V gene data show CDR1 as DFQATT and CDR2 as SNEGSKA (reference sequence). The CDR3 loop spans 11 amino acids. V gave up 6 bases and J gave up 2 bases, with 8 bases separating them. The CDR3: CSALGAYEQYF. DNA of the CDR3: TGCAGTGCCCTTGGGGCCTACGAGCAGTACTTC.

This clone was seen a single time. The J gene is TRBJ1-3, the V gene TRBV7-9; possibly TRBD1 for D (5 bases). The V end lost 4 bases, the J end lost 11 bases, and 21 bases lay between the germline ends. The length of the CDR3 is 15 residues. CDR1 and CDR2 (germline): SEHNR, FQNEAQ (reference sequence). CDR3 sequence reads: CASSSDRVGPTSIYF. The CDR3, as DNA: TGTGCCAGCAGCTCCGACAGAGTTGGACCAACCTCCATATATTTT.

The V and J genes are TRBV7-2 and TRBJ2-7; D uncertain. V dropped 1 base and J dropped 7 bases, with 8 bases sitting between them. CDR1 is SGHTA, CDR2 FQGNSA, per germline. This CDR3 spans 12 amino acids. CDR3: CASSLDLWEQYF. CDR3 in DNA: TGTGCCAGCAGCTTAGATCTCTGGGAGCAGTACTTC.

The CDR3 coding sequence is TGTGCCAGCAGCCCTGACCCCAGGGGGGCGGGCACAGATACGCAGTATTTT. Its protein is CASSPDPRGAGTDTQYF. The chain is built from TRBV7-2 and TRBJ2-3, with D possibly matching TRBD1 (7 bases). Deletions cut 5 bases from V and 1 base from J, with 19 bases between. Germline loops: CDR1 SGHTA, CDR2 FQGNSA. The CDR3 extends over 17 amino acids.